Listed here are 2 T cell receptor beta chains from one sample, sequenced in a study of blood T cell repertoires in COVID-19. Libraries were prepared by immunoSEQ multiplex PCR; TCRdb keeps only in-frame clonotypes and omits some of them. The sample has over 200,000 clones; around 84% are singletons. Specimen: peripheral blood. These receptors were taken from a woman older than 75 with active or convalescent COVID-19.

The chain has TRBV6-6 and TRBJ1-5; maybe TRBD1 (6 bases). This CDR3 has 16 amino acids. The V and J ends lost 5 bases and 6 bases respectively, with 20 bases between them. Germline CDR1 and CDR2: MNHNY and SVGAGI (reference sequence). The CDR3 sequence: CASSPNLRTGSQPQHF. DNA of the CDR3: TGTGCCAGCAGTCCCAATCTCCGTACAGGGTCTCAGCCCCAGCATTTT.

The V call is TRBV27, the J call TRBJ2-4; perhaps TRBD2 as D (6 bases). This CDR3 contains 15 residues. V was pared by 2 bases and J by 4 bases, with 12 bases between. Germline CDR1 is MNHEY and CDR2 is SMNVEV (reference sequence). In DNA, the CDR3 is TGTGCCAGCAGTTTAGTACTAGCCGGTAAAAACATTCAGTACTTC. Translating gives CASSLVLAGKNIQYF.